This T cell receptor beta chain derives from a study of T cell responses to AZD1222 COVID-19 vaccine. Assay used: immunoSEQ multiplex PCR; TCRdb lists only in-frame clones, some missing. The sample records about 130,000 clones, around 89% being singletons. Germline CDR1 is LNHDA and CDR2 is SQIVND (reference sequence). Trimming shortened V by 3 bases and J by 1 base, and 12 bases separated the two germline ends. This CDR3 has 15 residues. The sequences come from peripheral blood, collected on day 0 of AZD1222 vaccination. The TCR originated in an adult in good health. This chain joins TRBV19 and TRBJ1-2; no definite D call. CDR3 loop: CASSILLPINYGYTF. For the CDR3, the DNA is TGTGCCAGTAGTATCCTTTTACCCATTAACTATGGCTACACCTTC.